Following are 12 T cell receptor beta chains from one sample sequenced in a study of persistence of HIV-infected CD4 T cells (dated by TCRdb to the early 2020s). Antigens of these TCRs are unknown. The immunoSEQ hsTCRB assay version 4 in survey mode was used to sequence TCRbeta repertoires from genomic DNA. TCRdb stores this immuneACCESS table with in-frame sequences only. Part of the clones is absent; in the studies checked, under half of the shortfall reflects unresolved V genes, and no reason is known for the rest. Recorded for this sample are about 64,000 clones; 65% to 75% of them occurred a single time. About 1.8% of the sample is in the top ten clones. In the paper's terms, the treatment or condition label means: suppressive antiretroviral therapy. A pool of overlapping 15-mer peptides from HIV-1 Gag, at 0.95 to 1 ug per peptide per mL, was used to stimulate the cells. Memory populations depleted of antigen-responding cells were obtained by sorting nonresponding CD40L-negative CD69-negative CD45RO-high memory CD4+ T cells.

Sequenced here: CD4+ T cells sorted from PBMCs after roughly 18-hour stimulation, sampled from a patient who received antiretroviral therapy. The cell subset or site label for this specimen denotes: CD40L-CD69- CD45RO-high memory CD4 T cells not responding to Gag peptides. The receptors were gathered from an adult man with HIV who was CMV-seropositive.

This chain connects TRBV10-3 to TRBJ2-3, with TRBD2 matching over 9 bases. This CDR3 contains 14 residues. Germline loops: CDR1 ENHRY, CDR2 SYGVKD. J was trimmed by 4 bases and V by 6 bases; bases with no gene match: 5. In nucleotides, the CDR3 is TGTGCCATCAGCGGCGGGGGGGGCGCAGATACGCAGTATTTT. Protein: CAISGGGGADTQYF.

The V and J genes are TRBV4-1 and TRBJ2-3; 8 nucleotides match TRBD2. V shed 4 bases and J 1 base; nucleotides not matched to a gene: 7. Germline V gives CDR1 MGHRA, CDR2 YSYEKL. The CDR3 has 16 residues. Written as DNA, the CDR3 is TGCGCCAGCAGCCCGCGGGGGGAGGTTGGCACAGATACGCAGTATTTT. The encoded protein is CASSPRGEVGTDTQYF.

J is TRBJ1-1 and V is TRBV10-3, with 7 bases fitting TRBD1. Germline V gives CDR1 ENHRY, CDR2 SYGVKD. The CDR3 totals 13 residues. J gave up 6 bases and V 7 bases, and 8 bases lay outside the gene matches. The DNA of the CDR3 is TGTGCCATCAATAGACAGGGTGGCTCTGAAGCTTTCTTT. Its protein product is CAINRQGGSEAFF.

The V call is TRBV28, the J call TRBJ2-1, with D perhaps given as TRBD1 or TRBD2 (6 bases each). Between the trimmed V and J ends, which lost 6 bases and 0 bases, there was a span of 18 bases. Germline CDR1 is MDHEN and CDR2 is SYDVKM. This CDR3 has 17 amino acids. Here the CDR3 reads CASSSRPGAISYNEQFF. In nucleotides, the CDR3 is TGTGCCAGCAGCTCCCGTCCGGGGGCAATCTCCTACAATGAGCAGTTCTTC.

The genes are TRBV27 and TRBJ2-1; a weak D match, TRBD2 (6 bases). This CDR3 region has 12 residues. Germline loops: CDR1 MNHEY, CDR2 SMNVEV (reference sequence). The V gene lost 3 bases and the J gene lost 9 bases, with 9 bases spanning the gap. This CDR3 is CASSFQEGEQFF. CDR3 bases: TGTGCCAGCAGTTTCCAGGAGGGTGAGCAGTTCTTC.

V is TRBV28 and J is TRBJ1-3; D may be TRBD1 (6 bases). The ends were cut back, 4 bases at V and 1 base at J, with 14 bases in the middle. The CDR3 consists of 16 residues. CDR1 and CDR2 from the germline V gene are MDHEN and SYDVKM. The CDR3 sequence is CASSSPGEGSGNTIYF. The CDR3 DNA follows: TGTGCCAGCAGTTCCCCAGGGGAGGGATCTGGAAACACCATATATTTT.

DNA for the CDR3: TGTGCCAGCAGCCCGAAGCCCCGGACAGGGGGCAACAATCAGCCCCAGCATTTT. It codes for CASSPKPRTGGNNQPQHF. The chain combines TRBV4-2 with TRBJ1-5; TRBD1 matches at 11 bases. V was pared by 4 bases and J by 3 bases, with 11 bases of the junction left unmatched. The germline CDR1 and CDR2 sequences are LGHNA and YNFKEQ. This CDR3 has 18 residues.

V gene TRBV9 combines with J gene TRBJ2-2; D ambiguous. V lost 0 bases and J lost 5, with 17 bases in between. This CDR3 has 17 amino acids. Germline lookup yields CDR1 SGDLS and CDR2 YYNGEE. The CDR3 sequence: CASSVVGYSKGTGELFF. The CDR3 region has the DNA TGTGCCAGCAGCGTAGTGGGGTATTCAAAAGGGACCGGGGAGCTGTTTTTT.

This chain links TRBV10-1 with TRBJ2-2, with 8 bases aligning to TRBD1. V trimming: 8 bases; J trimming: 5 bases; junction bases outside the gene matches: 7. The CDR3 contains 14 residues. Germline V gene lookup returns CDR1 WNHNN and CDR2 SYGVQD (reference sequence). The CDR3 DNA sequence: TGCGCCAGCCAGGGGGCGGAAAGGACCGGGGAGCTGTTTTTT. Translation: CASQGAERTGELFF.

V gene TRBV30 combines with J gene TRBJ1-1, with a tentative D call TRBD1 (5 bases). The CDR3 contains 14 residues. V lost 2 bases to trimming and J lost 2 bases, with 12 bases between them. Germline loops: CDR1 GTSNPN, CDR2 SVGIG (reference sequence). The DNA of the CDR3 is TGTGCCTGGAGTCTGGGGGGAGGTAACACTGAAGCTTTCTTT. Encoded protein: CAWSLGGGNTEAFF.

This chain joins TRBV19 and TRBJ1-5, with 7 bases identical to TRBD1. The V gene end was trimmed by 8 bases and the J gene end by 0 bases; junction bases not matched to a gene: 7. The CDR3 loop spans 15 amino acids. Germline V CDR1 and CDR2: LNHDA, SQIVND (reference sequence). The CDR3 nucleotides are TGTGCCAGTCAACCGGGACAGTATAGCAATCAGCCCCAGCATTTT. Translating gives CASQPGQYSNQPQHF. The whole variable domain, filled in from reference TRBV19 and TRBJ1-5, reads DGGITQSPKYLFRKEGQNVTLSCEQNLNHDAMYWYRQDPGQGLRLIYYSQIVNDFQKGDIAEGYSVSREKKESFPLTVTSAQKNPTAFYLCASQPGQYSNQPQHFGDGTRLSIL.

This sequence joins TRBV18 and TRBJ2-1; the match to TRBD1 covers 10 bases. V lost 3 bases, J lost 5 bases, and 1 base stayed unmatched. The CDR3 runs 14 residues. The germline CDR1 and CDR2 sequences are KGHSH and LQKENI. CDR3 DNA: TGTGCCAGCTCACCCGGGACAGGGGACAATGAGCAGTTCTTC. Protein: CASSPGTGDNEQFF.